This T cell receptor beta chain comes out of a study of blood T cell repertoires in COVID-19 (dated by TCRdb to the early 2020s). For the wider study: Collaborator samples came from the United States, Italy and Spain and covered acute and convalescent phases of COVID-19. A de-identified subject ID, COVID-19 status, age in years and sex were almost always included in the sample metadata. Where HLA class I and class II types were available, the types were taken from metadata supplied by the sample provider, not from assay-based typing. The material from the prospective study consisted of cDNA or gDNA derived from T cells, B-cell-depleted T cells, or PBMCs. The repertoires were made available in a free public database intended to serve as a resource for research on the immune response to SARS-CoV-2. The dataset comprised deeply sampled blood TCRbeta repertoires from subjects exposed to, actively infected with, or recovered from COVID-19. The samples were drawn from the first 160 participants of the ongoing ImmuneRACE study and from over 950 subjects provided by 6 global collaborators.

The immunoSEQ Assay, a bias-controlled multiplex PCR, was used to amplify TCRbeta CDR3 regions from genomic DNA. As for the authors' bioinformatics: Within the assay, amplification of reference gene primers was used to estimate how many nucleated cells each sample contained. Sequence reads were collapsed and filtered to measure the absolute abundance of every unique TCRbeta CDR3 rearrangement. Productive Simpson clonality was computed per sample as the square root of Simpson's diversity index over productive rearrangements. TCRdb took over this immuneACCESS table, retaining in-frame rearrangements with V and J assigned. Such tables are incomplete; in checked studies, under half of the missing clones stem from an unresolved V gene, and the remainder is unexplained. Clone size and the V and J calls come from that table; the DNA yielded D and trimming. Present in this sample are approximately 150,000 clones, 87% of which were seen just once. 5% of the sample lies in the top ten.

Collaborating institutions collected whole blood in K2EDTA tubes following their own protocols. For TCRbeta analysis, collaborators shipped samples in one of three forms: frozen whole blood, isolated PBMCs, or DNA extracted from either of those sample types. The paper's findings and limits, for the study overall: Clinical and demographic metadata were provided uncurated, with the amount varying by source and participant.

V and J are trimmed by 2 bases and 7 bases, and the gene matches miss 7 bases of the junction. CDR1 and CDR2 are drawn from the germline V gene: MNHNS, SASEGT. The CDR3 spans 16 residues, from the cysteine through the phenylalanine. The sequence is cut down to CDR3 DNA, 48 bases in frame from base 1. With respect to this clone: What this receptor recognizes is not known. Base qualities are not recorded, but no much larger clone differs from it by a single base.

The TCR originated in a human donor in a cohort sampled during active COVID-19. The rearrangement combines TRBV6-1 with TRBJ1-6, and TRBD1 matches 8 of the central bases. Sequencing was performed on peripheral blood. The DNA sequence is TGTGCCAGCAGTGAACAGCCGGGACAGGCGAATTCACCCCTCCACTTT. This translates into CASSEQPGQANSPLHF.